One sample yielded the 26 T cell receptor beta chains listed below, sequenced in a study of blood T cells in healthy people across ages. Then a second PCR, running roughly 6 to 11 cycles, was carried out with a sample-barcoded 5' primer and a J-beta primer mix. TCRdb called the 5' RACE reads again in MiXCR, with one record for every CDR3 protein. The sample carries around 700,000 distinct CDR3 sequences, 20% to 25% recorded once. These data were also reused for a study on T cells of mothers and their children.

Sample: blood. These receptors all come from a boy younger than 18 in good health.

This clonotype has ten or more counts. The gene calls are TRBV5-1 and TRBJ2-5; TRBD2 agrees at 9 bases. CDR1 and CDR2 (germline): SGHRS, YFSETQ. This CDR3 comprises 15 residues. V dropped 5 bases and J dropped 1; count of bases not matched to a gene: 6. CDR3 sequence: CASRRLAGTQETQYF. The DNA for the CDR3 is TGCGCCAGCAGACGGCTAGCGGGGACCCAAGAGACCCAGTACTTC.

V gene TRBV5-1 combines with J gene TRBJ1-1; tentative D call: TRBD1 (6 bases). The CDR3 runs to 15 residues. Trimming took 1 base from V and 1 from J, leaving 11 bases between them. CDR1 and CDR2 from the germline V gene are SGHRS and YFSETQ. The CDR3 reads CASSLWGHRNTEAFF. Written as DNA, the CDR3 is TGCGCCAGCAGCTTGTGGGGACACAGGAACACTGAAGCTTTCTTT.

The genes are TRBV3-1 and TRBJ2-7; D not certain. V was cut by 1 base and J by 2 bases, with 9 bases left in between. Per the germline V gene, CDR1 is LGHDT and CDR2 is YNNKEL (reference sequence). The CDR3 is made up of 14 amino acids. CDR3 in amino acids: CASSQVEVTYEQYF. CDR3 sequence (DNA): TGTGCCAGCAGCCAAGTGGAAGTAACCTACGAGCAGTACTTC.

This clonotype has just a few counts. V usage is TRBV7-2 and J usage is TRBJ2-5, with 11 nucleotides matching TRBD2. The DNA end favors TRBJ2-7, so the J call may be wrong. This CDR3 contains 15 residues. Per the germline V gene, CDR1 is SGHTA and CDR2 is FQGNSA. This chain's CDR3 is CASSLVTSGSHEQYF. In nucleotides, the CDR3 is TGTGCCAGCAGCTTAGTAACTAGCGGGAGCCACGAGCAGTACTTC.

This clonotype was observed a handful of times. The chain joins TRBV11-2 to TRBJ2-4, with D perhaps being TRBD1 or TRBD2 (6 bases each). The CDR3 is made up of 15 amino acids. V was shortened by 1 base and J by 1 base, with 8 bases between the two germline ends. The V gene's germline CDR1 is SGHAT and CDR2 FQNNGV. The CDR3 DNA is TGTGCCAGCAGCTTAGGAGGGGGGGCCAAAAACATTCAGTACTTC. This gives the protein CASSLGGGAKNIQYF.

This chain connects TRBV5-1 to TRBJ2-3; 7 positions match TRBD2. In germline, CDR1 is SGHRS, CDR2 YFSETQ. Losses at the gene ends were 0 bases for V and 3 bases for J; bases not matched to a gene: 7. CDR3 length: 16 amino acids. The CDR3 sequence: CASSLAGAGATDTQYF. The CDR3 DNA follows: TGCGCCAGCAGCTTGGCCGGGGCGGGAGCAACAGATACGCAGTATTTT.

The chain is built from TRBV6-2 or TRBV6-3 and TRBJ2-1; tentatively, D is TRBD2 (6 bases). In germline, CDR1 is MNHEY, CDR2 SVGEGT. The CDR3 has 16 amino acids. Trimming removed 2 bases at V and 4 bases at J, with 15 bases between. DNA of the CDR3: TGTGCCAGCAGTTACGGGCGTAGTAGCGGTTACAATGAGCAGTTCTTC. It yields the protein CASSYGRSSGYNEQFF.

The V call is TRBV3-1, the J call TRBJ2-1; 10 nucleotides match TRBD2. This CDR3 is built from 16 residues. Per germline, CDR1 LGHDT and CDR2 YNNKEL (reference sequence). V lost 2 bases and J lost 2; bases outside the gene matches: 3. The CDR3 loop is CASSQPGLAAYNEQFF. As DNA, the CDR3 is TGTGCCAGCAGCCAACCTGGACTAGCGGCCTACAATGAGCAGTTCTTC.

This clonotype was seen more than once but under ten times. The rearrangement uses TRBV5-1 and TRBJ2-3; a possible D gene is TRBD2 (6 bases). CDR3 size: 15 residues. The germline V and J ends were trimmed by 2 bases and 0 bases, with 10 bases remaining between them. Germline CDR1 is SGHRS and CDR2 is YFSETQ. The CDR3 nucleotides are TGCGCCAGCAGCTTTAGCGGTCTTAGCACAGATACGCAGTATTTT. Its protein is CASSFSGLSTDTQYF.

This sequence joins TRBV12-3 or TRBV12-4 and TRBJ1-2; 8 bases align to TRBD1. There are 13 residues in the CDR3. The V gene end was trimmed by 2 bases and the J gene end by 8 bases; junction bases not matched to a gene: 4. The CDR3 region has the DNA TGTGCCAGCAGTTTACGGGACAGGAGAGGCTACACCTTC. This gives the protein CASSLRDRRGYTF.

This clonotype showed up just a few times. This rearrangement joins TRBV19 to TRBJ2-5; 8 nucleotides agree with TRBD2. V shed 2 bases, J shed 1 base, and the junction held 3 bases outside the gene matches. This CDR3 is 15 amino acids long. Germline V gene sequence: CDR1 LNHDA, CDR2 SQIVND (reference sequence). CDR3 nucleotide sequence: TGTGCCAGTAGTATAAACGCGGGAGGCCAAGAGACCCAGTACTTC. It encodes CASSINAGGQETQYF.

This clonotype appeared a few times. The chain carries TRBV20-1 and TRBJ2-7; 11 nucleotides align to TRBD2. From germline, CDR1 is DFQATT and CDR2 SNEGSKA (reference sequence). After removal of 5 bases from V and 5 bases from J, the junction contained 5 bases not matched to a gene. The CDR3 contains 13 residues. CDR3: CSAVLAGAHEQYF. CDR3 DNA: TGCAGTGCTGTACTAGCGGGGGCCCACGAGCAGTACTTC.

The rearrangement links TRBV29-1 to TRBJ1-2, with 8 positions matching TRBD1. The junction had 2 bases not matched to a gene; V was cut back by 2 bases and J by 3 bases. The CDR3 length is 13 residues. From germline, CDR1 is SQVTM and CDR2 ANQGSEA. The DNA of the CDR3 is TGCAGCGTTGAACCGACAGGGGACTATGGCTACACCTTC. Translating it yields CSVEPTGDYGYTF. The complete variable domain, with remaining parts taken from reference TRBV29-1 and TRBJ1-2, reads SAVISQKPSRDICQRGTSLTIQCQVDSQVTMMFWYRQQPGQSLTLIATANQGSEATYESGFVIDKFPISRPNLTFSTLTVSNMSPEDSSIYLCSVEPTGDYGYTFGSGTRLTVV.

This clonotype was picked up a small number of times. In DNA form, the CDR3 reads TGTGCCAGCAGTTTTGTTCCGGGGTCTTACACAGATACGCAGTATTTT. Translation: CASSFVPGSYTDTQYF. V is TRBV12-3 or TRBV12-4 and J is TRBJ2-3; the D gene is possibly TRBD2 (5 bases). V was clipped by 3 bases and J by 2 bases, with 15 bases between them. CDR3 size: 16 residues.

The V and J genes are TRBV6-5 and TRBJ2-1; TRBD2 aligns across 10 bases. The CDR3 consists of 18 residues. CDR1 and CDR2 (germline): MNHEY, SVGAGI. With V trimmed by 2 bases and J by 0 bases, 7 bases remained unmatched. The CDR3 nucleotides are TGTGCCAGCAGTTACGCTAGCGGGGGATATAGCTCCTACAATGAGCAGTTCTTC. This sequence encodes CASSYASGGYSSYNEQFF.

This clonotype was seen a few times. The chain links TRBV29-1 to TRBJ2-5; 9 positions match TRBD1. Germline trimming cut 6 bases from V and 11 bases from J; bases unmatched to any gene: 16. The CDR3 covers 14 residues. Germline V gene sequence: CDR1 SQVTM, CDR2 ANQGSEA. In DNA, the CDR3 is TGCAGCGTCATTGGACAGGGGCTGGCCTACGGGCAGTACTTC. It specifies CSVIGQGLAYGQYF.

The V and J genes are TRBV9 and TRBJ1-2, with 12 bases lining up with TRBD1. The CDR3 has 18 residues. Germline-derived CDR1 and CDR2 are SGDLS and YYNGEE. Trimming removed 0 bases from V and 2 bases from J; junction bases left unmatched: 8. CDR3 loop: CASSVGGTGGPNNYGYTF. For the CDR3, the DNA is TGTGCCAGCAGCGTAGGGGGGACAGGGGGCCCTAACAACTATGGCTACACCTTC.

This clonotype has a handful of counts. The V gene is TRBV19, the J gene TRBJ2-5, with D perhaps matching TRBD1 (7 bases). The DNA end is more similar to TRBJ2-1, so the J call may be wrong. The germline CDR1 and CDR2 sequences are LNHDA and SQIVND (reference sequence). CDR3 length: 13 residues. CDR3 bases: TGTGCCAGTAGTTGGGCAGGGGGGAATGAGCAGTTCTTC. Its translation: CASSWAGGNEQFF.

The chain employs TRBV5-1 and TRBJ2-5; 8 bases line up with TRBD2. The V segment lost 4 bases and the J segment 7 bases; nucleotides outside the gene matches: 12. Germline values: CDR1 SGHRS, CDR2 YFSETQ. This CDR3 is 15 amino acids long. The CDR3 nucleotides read TGCGCCAGCAGCACGACAACGGGGGGGAGAGGGACCCAGTACTTC. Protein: CASSTTTGGRGTQYF.

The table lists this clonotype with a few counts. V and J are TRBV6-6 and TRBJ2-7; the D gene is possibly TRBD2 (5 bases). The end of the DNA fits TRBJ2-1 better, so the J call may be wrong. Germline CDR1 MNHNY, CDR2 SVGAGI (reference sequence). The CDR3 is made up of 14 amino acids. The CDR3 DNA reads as TGTGCCAGCAGTTACTCGATCCTAGCTATTGAGCAGTTCTTC. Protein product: CASSYSILAIEQFF.

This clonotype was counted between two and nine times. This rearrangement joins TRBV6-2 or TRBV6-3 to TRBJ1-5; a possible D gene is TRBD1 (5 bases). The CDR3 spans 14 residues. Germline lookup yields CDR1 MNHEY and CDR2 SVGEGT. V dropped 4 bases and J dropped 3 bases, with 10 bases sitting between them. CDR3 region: CASSWDGTNQPQHF. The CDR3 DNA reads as TGTGCCAGCAGTTGGGACGGGACCAATCAGCCCCAGCATTTT.

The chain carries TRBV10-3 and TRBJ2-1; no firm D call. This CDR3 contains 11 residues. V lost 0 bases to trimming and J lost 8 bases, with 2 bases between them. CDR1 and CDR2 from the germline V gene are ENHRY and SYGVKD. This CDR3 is CAISESYEQFF. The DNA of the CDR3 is TGTGCCATCAGTGAGTCATATGAGCAGTTCTTC.

For the CDR3, the DNA is TGTGCCAGCAGGACTCCCGGGAAGTACGAGCAGTACTTC. This encodes CASRTPGKYEQYF. The rearrangement links TRBV6-5 to TRBJ2-7; tentative D call: TRBD2 (5 bases). The CDR3 length is 13 residues. Trimming left V 6 bases short and J 4 bases short, with 13 bases between. Germline CDR1 reads MNHEY; CDR2 reads SVGAGI.

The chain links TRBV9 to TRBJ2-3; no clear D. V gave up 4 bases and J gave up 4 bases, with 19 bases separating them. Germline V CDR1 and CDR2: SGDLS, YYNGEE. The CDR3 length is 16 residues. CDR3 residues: CASSPYKAGGADTQYF. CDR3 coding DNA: TGTGCCAGCAGCCCATATAAGGCAGGCGGTGCAGATACGCAGTATTTT.

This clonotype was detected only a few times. This chain's CDR3 is CASSLLGGYANPGDTQYF. The CDR3 bases are TGTGCCAGCAGCCTCTTAGGGGGTTATGCTAACCCGGGAGATACGCAGTATTTT. The chain employs TRBV7-9 and TRBJ2-3, with D tentatively TRBD1 (6 bases). The CDR3 loop spans 18 amino acids. Trimming left V 5 bases short and J 5 bases short, with 26 bases between. From germline, CDR1 is SEHNR and CDR2 FQNEAQ (reference sequence).

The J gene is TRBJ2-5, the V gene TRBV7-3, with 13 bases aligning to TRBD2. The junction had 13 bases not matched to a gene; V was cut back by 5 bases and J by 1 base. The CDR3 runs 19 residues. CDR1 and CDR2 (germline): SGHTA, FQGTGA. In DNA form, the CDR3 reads TGTGCCAGCAGCGAAATGACTAGCGGGAGGTCCCTTCCCCAAGAGACCCAGTACTTC. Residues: CASSEMTSGRSLPQETQYF.